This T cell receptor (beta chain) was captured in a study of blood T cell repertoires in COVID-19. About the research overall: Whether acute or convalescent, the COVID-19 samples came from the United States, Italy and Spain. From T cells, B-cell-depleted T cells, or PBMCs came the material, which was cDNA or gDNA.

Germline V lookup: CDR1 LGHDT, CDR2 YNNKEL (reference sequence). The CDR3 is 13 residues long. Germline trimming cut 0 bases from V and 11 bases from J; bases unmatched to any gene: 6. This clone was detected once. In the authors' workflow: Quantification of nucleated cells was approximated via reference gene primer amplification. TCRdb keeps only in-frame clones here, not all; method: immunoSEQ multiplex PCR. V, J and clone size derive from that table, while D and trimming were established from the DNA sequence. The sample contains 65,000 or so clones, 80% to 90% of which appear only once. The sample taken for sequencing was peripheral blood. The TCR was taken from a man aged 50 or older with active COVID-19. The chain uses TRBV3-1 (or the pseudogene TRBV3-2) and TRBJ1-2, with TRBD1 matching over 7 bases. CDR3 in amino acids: CASSQDGTVMYTF. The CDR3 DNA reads TGTGCCAGCAGCCAAGATGGGACAGTGATGTACACCTTC.